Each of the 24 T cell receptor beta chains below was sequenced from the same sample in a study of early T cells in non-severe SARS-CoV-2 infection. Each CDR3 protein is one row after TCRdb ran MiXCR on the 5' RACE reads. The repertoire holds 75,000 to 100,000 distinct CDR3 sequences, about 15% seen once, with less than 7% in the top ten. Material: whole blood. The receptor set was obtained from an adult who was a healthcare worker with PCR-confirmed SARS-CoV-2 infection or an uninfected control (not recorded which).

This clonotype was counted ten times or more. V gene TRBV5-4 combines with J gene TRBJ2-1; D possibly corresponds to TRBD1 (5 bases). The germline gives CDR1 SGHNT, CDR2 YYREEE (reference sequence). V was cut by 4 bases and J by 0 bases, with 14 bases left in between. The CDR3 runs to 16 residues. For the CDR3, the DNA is TGTGCCAGCAGCCCCTCCACAGGCGTCTCCTACAATGAGCAGTTCTTC. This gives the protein CASSPSTGVSYNEQFF. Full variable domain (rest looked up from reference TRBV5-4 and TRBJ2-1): ETGVTQSPTHLIKTRGQQVTLRCSSQSGHNTVSWYQQALGQGPQFIFQYYREEENGRGNFPPRFSGLQFPNYSSELNVNALELDDSALYLCASSPSTGVSYNEQFFGPGTRLTVL.

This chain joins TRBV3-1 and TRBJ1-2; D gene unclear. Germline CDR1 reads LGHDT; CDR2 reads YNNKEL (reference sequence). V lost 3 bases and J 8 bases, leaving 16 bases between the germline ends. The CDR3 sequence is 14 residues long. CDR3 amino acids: CASSQQSSRRGYTF. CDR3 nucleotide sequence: TGTGCCAGCAGCCAGCAGTCCTCTCGACGGGGCTACACCTTC.

CDR3 amino acids: CASSFSGGETQYF. The CDR3 region has the DNA TGTGCCAGCAGTTTCTCAGGCGGGGAGACCCAGTACTTC. The rearrangement links TRBV28 to TRBJ2-5, with D maybe TRBD2 (5 bases). V lost 3 bases and J 5 bases, leaving 10 bases between the germline ends. The V gene's germline CDR1 is MDHEN and CDR2 SYDVKM. The CDR3 has 13 residues.

DNA for the CDR3: TGCGCCAGCAGCTTGACGGGTAGCGGAAGCTCCTACGAGCAGTACTTC. It codes for CASSLTGSGSSYEQYF. The rearrangement uses TRBV5-1 and TRBJ2-7; TRBD2 is a possible D gene (6 bases). The germline gives CDR1 SGHRS, CDR2 YFSETQ. Trimming pared 1 base from V and 0 bases from J, leaving 14 bases between. This CDR3 contains 16 residues.

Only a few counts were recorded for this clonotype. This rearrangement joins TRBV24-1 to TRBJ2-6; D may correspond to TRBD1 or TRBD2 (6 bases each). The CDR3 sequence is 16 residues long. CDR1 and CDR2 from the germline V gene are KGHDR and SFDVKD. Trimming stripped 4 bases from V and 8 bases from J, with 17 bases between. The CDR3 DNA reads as TGTGCCACCAGTGACCCGGCGGGACATCCGCCCAACGTCCTGACTTTC. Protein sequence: CATSDPAGHPPNVLTF.

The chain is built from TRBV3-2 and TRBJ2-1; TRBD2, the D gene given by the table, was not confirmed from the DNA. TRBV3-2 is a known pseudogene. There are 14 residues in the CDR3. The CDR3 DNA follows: TGTGCCAGCAGCTACGGGAGGGCCCACAATGAGCAGTTCTTC. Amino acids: CASSYGRAHNEQFF.

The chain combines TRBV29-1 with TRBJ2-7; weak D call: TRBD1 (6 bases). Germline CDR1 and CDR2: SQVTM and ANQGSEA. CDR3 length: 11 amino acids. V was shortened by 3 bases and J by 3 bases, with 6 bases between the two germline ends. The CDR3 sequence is CSVEDSYEQYF. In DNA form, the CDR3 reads TGCAGCGTTGAGGACAGCTACGAGCAGTACTTC.

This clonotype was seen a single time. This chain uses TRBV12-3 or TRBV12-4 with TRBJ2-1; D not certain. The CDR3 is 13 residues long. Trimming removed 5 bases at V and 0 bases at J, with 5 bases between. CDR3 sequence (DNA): TGTGCCAGCAGTCAAGACTCCTACAATGAGCAGTTCTTC. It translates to CASSQDSYNEQFF.

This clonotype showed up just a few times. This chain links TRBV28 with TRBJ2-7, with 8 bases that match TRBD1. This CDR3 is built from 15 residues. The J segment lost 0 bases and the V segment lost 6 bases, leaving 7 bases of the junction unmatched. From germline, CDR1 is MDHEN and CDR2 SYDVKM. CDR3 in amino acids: CASSDGQGVSYEQYF. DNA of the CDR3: TGTGCCAGCAGCGACGGACAGGGAGTCTCCTACGAGCAGTACTTC.

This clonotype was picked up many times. Here the CDR3 DNA reads TGTGCCAGCAGTTTTGATAGCGGGAGCTCCTACAATGAGCAGTTCTTC. Translated, it gives CASSFDSGSSYNEQFF. The rearrangement uses TRBV28 and TRBJ2-1, with TRBD2 matching over 9 bases. Germline loops: CDR1 MDHEN, CDR2 SYDVKM. V was clipped by 3 bases and J by 0 bases; unmatched bases: 3. The CDR3 is made up of 16 amino acids. Together with reference TRBV28 and TRBJ2-1, the CDR3 gives the full variable domain: DVKVTQSSRYLVKRTGEKVFLECVQDMDHENMFWYRQDPGLGLRLIYFSYDVKMKEKGDIPEGYSVSREKKERFSLILESASTNQTSMYLCASSFDSGSSYNEQFFGPGTRLTVL.

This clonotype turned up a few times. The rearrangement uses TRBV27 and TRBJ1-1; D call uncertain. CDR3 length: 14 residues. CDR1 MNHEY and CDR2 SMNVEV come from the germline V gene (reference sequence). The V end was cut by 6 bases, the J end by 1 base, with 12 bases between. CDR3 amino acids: CASRGYPKNTEAFF. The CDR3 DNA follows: TGTGCCAGCAGAGGGTATCCTAAGAACACTGAAGCTTTCTTT.

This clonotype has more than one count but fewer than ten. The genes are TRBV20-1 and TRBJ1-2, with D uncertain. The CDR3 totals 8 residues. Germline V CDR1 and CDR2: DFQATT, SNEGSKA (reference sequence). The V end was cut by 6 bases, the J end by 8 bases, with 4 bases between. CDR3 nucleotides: TGCAGTGCGATAGGCTACACCTTC. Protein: CSAIGYTF.

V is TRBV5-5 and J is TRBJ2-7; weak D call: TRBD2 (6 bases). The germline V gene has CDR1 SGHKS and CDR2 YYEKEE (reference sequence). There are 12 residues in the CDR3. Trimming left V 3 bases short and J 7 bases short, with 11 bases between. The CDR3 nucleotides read TGTGCCAGCAGCTGGAATCTAGCGGAGCAGTACTTC. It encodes CASSWNLAEQYF.

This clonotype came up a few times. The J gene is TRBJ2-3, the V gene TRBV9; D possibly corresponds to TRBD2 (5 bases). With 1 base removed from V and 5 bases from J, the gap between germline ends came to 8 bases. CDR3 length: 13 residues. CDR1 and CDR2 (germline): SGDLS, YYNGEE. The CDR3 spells CASSVNSGDTQYF. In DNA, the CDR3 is TGTGCCAGCAGCGTAAACAGCGGAGATACGCAGTATTTT. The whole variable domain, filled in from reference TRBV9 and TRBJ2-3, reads DSGVTQTPKHLITATGQRVTLRCSPRSGDLSVYWYQQSLDQGLQFLIQYYNGEERAKGNILERFSAQQFPDLHSELNLSSLELGDSALYFCASSVNSGDTQYFGPGTRLTVL.

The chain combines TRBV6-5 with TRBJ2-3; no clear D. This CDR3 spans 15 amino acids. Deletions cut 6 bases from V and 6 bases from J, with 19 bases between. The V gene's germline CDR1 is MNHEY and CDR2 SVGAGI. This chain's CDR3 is CASSPLIRGGDTQYF. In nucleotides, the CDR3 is TGTGCCAGCAGCCCACTCATCCGAGGTGGGGATACGCAGTATTTT.

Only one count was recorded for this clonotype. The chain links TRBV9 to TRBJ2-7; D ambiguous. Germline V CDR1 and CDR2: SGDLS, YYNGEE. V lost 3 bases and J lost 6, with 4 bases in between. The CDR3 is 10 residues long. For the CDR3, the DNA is TGTGCCAGCAGCGGGGGCGAGCAGTACTTC. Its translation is CASSGGEQYF.

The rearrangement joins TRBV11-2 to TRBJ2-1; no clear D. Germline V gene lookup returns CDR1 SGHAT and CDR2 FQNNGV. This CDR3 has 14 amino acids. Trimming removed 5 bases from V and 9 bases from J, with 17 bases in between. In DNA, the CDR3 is TGTGCCAGCAGCCTAGGCTCAAGGGCGGCTGAGCAGTTCTTC. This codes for CASSLGSRAAEQFF. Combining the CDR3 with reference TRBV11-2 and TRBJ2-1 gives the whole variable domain EAGVAQSPRYKIIEKRQSVAFWCNPISGHATLYWYQQILGQGPKLLIQFQNNGVVDDSQLPKDRFSAERLKGVDSTLKIQPAKLEDSAVYLCASSLGSRAAEQFFGPGTRLTVL.

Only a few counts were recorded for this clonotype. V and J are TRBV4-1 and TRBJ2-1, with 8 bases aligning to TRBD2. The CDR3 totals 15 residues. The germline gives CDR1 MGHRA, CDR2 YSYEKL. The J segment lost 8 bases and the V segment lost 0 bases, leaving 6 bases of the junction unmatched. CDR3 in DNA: TGCGCCAGCAGCCAAGAACAGCGGGAGAACGATGAGCAGTTCTTC. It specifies CASSQEQRENDEQFF.

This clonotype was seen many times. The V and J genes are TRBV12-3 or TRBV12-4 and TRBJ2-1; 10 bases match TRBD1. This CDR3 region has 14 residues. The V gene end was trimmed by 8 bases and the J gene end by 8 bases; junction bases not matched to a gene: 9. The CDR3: CASSGTGAPDEQFF. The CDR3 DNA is TGTGCCAGCTCCGGGACAGGGGCCCCGGATGAGCAGTTCTTC.

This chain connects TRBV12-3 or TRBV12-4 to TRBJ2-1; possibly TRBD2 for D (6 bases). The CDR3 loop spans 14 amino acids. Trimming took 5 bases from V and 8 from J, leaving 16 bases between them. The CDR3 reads CASSGGGGKYEQFF. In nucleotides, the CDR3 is TGTGCCAGCAGTGGGGGAGGCGGGAAGTATGAGCAGTTCTTC.

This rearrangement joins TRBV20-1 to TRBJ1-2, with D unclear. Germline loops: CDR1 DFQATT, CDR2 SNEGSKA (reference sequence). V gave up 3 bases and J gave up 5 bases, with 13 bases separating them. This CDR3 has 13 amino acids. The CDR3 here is CSARSSGEYGYTF. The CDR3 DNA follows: TGCAGTGCTAGGTCTTCCGGGGAATATGGCTACACCTTC.

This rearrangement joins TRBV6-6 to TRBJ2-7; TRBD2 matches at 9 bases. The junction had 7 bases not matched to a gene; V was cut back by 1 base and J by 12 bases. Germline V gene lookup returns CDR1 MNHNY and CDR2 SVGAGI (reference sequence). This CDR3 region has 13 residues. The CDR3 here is CASSYWGLAAGYF. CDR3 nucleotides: TGTGCCAGCAGTTACTGGGGACTAGCAGCAGGGTACTTC.

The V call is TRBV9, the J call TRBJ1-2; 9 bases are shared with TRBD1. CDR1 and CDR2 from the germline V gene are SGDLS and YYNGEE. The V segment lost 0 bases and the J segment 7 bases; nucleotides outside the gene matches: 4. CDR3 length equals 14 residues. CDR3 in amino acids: CASSVGTGVGGYTF. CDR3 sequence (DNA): TGTGCCAGCAGCGTAGGGACAGGGGTAGGTGGCTACACCTTC.

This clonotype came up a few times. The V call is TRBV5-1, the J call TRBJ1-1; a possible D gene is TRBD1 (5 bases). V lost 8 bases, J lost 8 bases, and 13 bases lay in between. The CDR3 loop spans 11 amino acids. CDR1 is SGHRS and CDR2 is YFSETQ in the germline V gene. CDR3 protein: CASAGGTEAFF. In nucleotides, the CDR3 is TGCGCCAGTGCGGGCGGGACGGAAGCTTTCTTT.